Presented here are 26 T cell receptor beta chains from one specimen sequenced in a study of blood T cell repertoires in COVID-19. Measured with immunoSEQ multiplex PCR; TCRdb has only the in-frame clones, and not every one. The sample includes about 180,000 clones, 70% to 90% seen only once; the top ten take 2.9%. Sample: peripheral blood. Receptors were obtained from a woman younger than 45 with active or convalescent COVID-19.

The V call is TRBV7-9, the J call TRBJ2-1; D is ambiguous. The CDR3 consists of 17 residues. Germline V lookup: CDR1 SEHNR, CDR2 FQNEAQ (reference sequence). V lost 5 bases to trimming and J lost 1 base, with 18 bases between them. The CDR3 DNA reads as TGTGCCAGCAGCACCCGCCTGGAGCTTTTATCCTACAATGAGCAGTTCTTC. Encoded protein: CASSTRLELLSYNEQFF.

The sample holds a few counts of this clone. V is TRBV7-9 and J is TRBJ2-3; D not resolved. Trimming left V 4 bases short and J 0 bases short, with 5 bases between. The CDR3 loop spans 13 amino acids. Per the germline V gene, CDR1 is SEHNR and CDR2 is FQNEAQ (reference sequence). CDR3 nucleotide sequence: TGTGCCAGCAGCTCAACTAGCACAGATACGCAGTATTTT. It codes for CASSSTSTDTQYF. Together with reference TRBV7-9 and TRBJ2-3, the CDR3 gives the full variable domain: DTGVSQNPRHKITKRGQNVTFRCDPISEHNRLYWYRQTLGQGPEFLTYFQNEAQLEKSRLLSDRFSAERPKGSFSTLEIQRTEQGDSAMYLCASSSTSTDTQYFGPGTRLTVL.

The gene calls are TRBV10-3 and TRBJ1-2, with a tentative D call TRBD1 (6 bases). The CDR3 sequence is 15 residues long. V was trimmed by 5 bases and J by 4 bases, leaving 17 bases between them. Per germline, CDR1 ENHRY and CDR2 SYGVKD. The CDR3 coding sequence is TGTGCCATCAGTTCGAACAGGGCCGACGTCTATGGCTACACCTTC. Encoded protein: CAISSNRADVYGYTF.

The chain couples TRBV19 to TRBJ2-7; 11 positions match TRBD2. Germline CDR1 is LNHDA and CDR2 is SQIVND (reference sequence). This CDR3 comprises 20 residues. J gave up 3 bases and V 4 bases, and 20 bases lay outside the gene matches. CDR3 DNA: TGTGCCAGTAGTAAGTTCTGGGAAGGCGGTACGCTAGCGGGAGGCTACGAGCAGTACTTC. It codes for CASSKFWEGGTLAGGYEQYF. The full variable domain, with the rest looked up from reference TRBV19 and TRBJ2-7, is DGGITQSPKYLFRKEGQNVTLSCEQNLNHDAMYWYRQDPGQGLRLIYYSQIVNDFQKGDIAEGYSVSREKKESFPLTVTSAQKNPTAFYLCASSKFWEGGTLAGGYEQYFGPGTRLTVT.

The rearrangement uses TRBV25-1 and TRBJ2-2; 7 positions agree with TRBD1. Trimming removed 4 bases from V and 7 bases from J; junction bases left unmatched: 15. Germline V gene lookup returns CDR1 MGHDK and CDR2 SYGVNS. The CDR3 contains 17 residues. This CDR3 reads CASSGRGRLTGGGELFF. Written as DNA, the CDR3 is TGTGCCAGCAGTGGTAGGGGGCGCTTAACCGGAGGCGGGGAGCTGTTTTTT.

This chain uses TRBV4-1 with TRBJ2-1; 7 bases agree with TRBD2. Per the germline V gene, CDR1 is MGHRA and CDR2 is YSYEKL. Trimming at V came to 0 bases and at J to 5 bases, leaving 4 bases not matched to a gene. CDR3 length equals 15 residues. For the CDR3, the DNA is TGCGCCAGCAGCCAAGAGGCTAGCGGCCACAATGAGCAGTTCTTC. It encodes CASSQEASGHNEQFF.

J is TRBJ2-7 and V is TRBV7-9; possibly TRBD2 for D (7 bases). Germline CDR1 reads SEHNR; CDR2 reads FQNEAQ (reference sequence). The CDR3 runs to 15 residues. Trimming cost V 4 bases and J 0 bases, with 13 bases left between them. Here the CDR3 reads CASSWGGGSSYEQYF. CDR3 nucleotide sequence: TGTGCCAGCAGCTGGGGGGGCGGTAGCTCCTACGAGCAGTACTTC.

V usage is TRBV14 and J usage is TRBJ1-2; no clear D gene. Germline V gene data show CDR1 as SGHDN and CDR2 as FVKESK. This CDR3 spans 12 amino acids. The V end lost 6 bases, the J end lost 3 bases, and 8 bases lay between the germline ends. DNA of the CDR3: TGTGCCAGCAGTCAGGCTTACTATGGCTACACCTTC. Its translation: CASSQAYYGYTF.

The rearrangement joins TRBV5-3 to TRBJ1-4; the match to TRBD1 covers 9 bases. TRBV5-3 is given ORF status, its function remaining uncertain. The ends lost 0 bases at V and 6 bases at J; junction bases unmatched: 15. The CDR3 is 19 amino acids. The CDR3 is CARSLAYGQGTLLHEKLFF. The CDR3 nucleotides are TGTGCCAGAAGCTTGGCCTATGGACAGGGGACTCTTCTTCATGAAAAACTGTTTTTT.

The genes are TRBV2 and TRBJ1-5; no clear D. V was cut by 6 bases and J by 0 bases, with 9 bases left in between. This CDR3 comprises 14 residues. Germline CDR1 is SNHLY and CDR2 is FYNNEI. Here the CDR3 DNA reads TGTGCCAGCAGCGGGAGAGTTAGCAATCAGCCCCAGCATTTT. Amino acid sequence: CASSGRVSNQPQHF.

The chain recombines TRBV28 with TRBJ1-3; D unclear. Germline V gene lookup returns CDR1 MDHEN and CDR2 SYDVKM. The ends were cut back, 4 bases at V and 1 base at J, with 8 bases in the middle. The CDR3 extends over 14 amino acids. The CDR3 protein is CASSWSGSGNTIYF. The CDR3, as DNA: TGTGCCAGCAGTTGGTCGGGATCTGGAAACACCATATATTTT.

Written as DNA, the CDR3 is TGCGCCAGCAGTCCCAAGACAGGGCGGGTGGGTGGCTACACCTTC. This translates into CASSPKTGRVGGYTF. This chain joins TRBV10-1 and TRBJ1-2; 7 nucleotides align to TRBD1. V was pared by 5 bases and J by 7 bases, with 13 bases of the junction left unmatched. Germline V gives CDR1 WNHNN, CDR2 SYGVQD (reference sequence). The CDR3 extends over 15 amino acids.

This chain links TRBV20-1 with TRBJ2-5, with D unresolved. This CDR3 is 11 amino acids long. V was trimmed by 6 bases and J by 2 bases, leaving 7 bases between them. Looked up from germline, CDR1 is DFQATT and CDR2 is SNEGSKA (reference sequence). This CDR3 reads CSAEAQETQYF. The CDR3 DNA reads TGCAGTGCCGAAGCGCAAGAGACCCAGTACTTC.

This chain links TRBV15 with TRBJ1-2, with D uncertain. The CDR3 contains 15 residues. Trimming left V 1 base short and J 7 bases short, with 16 bases between. CDR1 and CDR2 from the germline V gene are LNHNV and YYDKDF (reference sequence). Written as DNA, the CDR3 is TGTGCCACCAGCAGAGTGCTCGCGGCCCCCGGTGGCTACACCTTC. Its protein product is CATSRVLAAPGGYTF.

This clone occurred a few times. The genes are TRBV5-1 and TRBJ1-1, with D possibly TRBD1 on 5 matching bases. The V gene's germline CDR1 is SGHRS and CDR2 YFSETQ. This CDR3 spans 13 amino acids. Trimming cost V 4 bases and J 5 bases, with 12 bases left between them. The CDR3 DNA follows: TGCGCCAGCAGCGCCGACAGAAGAACTGAAGCTTTCTTT. Amino acid sequence: CASSADRRTEAFF.

The rearrangement uses TRBV10-3 and TRBJ1-1; 7 bases fit TRBD1. Germline assignment: CDR1 ENHRY and CDR2 SYGVKD. This CDR3 comprises 14 residues. J lost 3 bases, V lost 4 bases, and 5 bases had no gene match. CDR3 in DNA: TGTGCCATCAGTGGCGACAGGGCGGACACTGAAGCTTTCTTT. It encodes CAISGDRADTEAFF.

The chain is built from TRBV7-9 and TRBJ1-1; maybe TRBD1 (5 bases). Germline V gene lookup returns CDR1 SEHNR and CDR2 FQNEAQ (reference sequence). This CDR3 has 15 amino acids. Trimming took off 2 bases at V and 0 bases at J, with 10 bases between the two ends. CDR3 residues: CASSLRDLMNTEAFF. Written as DNA, the CDR3 is TGTGCCAGCAGCTTAAGGGACTTGATGAACACTGAAGCTTTCTTT.

CDR3 nucleotides: TGTGCCAGCGAAGGAGGGGTTAGAGATACGCAGTATTTT. Its translation: CASEGGVRDTQYF. The J gene is TRBJ2-3, the V gene TRBV7-9; D is possibly TRBD2 (6 bases). V dropped 8 bases and J dropped 5 bases, with 14 bases sitting between them. Germline lookup yields CDR1 SEHNR and CDR2 FQNEAQ (reference sequence). The CDR3 contains 13 residues.

This clone was found once. V usage is TRBV29-1 and J usage is TRBJ2-5; 9 nucleotides align to TRBD2. Trimming removed 3 bases from V and 2 bases from J; junction bases left unmatched: 4. This CDR3 comprises 14 residues. Per the germline V gene, CDR1 is SQVTM and CDR2 is ANQGSEA. In DNA, the CDR3 is TGCAGCGTTGATAAGGGACTAGCTCAAGAGACCCAGTACTTC. As protein: CSVDKGLAQETQYF.

V gene TRBV3-1 (or the pseudogene TRBV3-2) combines with J gene TRBJ1-2; 7 bases fit TRBD1. The CDR3 totals 15 residues. Germline CDR1 and CDR2: LGHDT and YNNKEL (reference sequence). After removal of 2 bases from V and 8 bases from J, the junction contained 11 bases not matched to a gene. CDR3 sequence reads: CASSQTDRIRWGYTF. Here the CDR3 DNA reads TGTGCCAGCAGCCAAACGGACAGGATCAGGTGGGGCTACACCTTC.

The V and J genes are TRBV24-1 and TRBJ2-1; 7 bases are shared with TRBD2. The germline V gene encodes CDR1 KGHDR and CDR2 SFDVKD. J lost 10 bases, V lost 0 bases, and 5 bases had no gene match. The CDR3 consists of 14 residues. The CDR3 region has the DNA TGTGCCACCAGTGATTTGTTGCGGGAGTACGAGCAGTTCTTC. Its protein is CATSDLLREYEQFF.

This chain connects TRBV6-5 to TRBJ1-1; possible D gene TRBD1, 5 bases. The CDR3 has 13 residues. CDR1 is MNHEY and CDR2 is SVGAGI in the germline V gene. With 7 bases removed from V and 10 bases from J, the gap between germline ends came to 19 bases. The CDR3 coding sequence is TGTGCCAGCAAAGGGGTCCTCAGCCAGAGAGCTTTCTTT. It specifies CASKGVLSQRAFF.

This rearrangement joins TRBV27 to TRBJ2-1, with 10 bases fitting TRBD2. The CDR3 sequence is 18 residues long. V was clipped by 0 bases and J by 2 bases; unmatched bases: 7. The germline V gene encodes CDR1 MNHEY and CDR2 SMNVEV (reference sequence). CDR3 residues: CASSLSGGLANAYNEQFF. CDR3 bases: TGTGCCAGCAGTTTATCGGGGGGACTAGCGAACGCCTACAATGAGCAGTTCTTC.

The chain uses TRBV27 and TRBJ2-3, with TRBD2 identical over 11 bases. With 10 bases clipped from V and 4 bases from J, the junction kept 10 bases outside the gene matches. In germline, CDR1 is MNHEY, CDR2 SMNVEV (reference sequence). The CDR3 is made up of 15 amino acids. The CDR3 reads CATSLAGGGADTQYF. DNA for the CDR3: TGTGCCACCTCCTTAGCGGGAGGGGGGGCAGATACGCAGTATTTT.

This rearrangement joins TRBV7-9 to TRBJ1-1; 8 nucleotides agree with TRBD1. V was clipped by 4 bases and J by 2 bases; unmatched bases: 6. The CDR3 loop spans 15 amino acids. In germline, CDR1 is SEHNR, CDR2 FQNEAQ (reference sequence). The CDR3 nucleotides read TGTGCCAGCAGCTCAAACAGGGGGATAAACACTGAAGCTTTCTTT. Residues: CASSSNRGINTEAFF.

This rearrangement joins TRBV5-1 to TRBJ2-7, with 14 bases aligning to TRBD2. V shed 4 bases, J shed 6 bases, and the junction held 9 bases outside the gene matches. The V gene's germline CDR1 is SGHRS and CDR2 YFSETQ. This CDR3 has 16 residues. CDR3 residues: CASSPSGGLAGVEQYF. Here the CDR3 DNA reads TGCGCCAGCAGCCCATCGGGGGGACTAGCGGGAGTCGAGCAGTACTTC.